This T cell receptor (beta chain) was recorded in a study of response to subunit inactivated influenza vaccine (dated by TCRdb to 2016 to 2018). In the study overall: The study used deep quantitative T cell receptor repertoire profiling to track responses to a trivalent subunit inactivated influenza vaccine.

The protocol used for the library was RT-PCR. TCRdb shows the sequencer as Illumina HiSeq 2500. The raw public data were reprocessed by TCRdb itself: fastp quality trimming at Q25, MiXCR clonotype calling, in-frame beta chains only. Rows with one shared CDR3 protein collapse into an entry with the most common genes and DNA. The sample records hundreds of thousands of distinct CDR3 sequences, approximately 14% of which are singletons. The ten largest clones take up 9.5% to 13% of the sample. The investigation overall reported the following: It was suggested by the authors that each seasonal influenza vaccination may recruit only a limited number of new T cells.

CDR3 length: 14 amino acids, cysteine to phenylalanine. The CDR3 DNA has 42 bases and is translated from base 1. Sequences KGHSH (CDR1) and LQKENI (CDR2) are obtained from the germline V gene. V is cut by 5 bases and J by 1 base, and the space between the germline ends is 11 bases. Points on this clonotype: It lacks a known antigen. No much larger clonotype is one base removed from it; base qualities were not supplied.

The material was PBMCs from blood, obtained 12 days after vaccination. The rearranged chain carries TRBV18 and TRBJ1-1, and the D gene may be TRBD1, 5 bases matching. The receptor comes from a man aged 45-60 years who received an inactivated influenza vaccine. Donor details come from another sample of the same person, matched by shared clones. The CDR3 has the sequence CASSYTTGNTEAFF. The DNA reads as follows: TGTGCCAGCTCATACACTACAGGGAACACTGAAGCTTTCTTT.